One sample yielded the 27 T cell receptor beta chains listed below, sequenced in a study of blood T cell repertoires in COVID-19. Here immunoSEQ multiplex PCR was the method, and the copy in TCRdb shows in-frame clones only, minus some. The data contain under 110,000 clones, 80% to 90% of them singletons. The sequenced sample was peripheral blood. Receptors were obtained from a woman aged 25 to 39 with acute or convalescent COVID-19.

The chain joins TRBV28 to TRBJ1-6, with TRBD1 matching 7 bases. The CDR3 is made up of 16 amino acids. CDR1 is MDHEN, CDR2 SYDVKM, per germline. J gave up 7 bases and V 3 bases, and 9 bases lay outside the gene matches. The CDR3 DNA sequence: TGTGCCAGCAGTTTGTGGAGGGGGCAGATCAATTCACCCCTCCACTTT. Amino acid sequence: CASSLWRGQINSPLHF.

This clone was detected a few times. V is TRBV7-8 and J is TRBJ1-5; D may be TRBD1 (6 bases). The V gene's germline CDR1 is SGHVS and CDR2 FQNEAQ. The CDR3 extends over 16 amino acids. The V gene lost 11 bases and the J gene lost 4 bases, with 24 bases spanning the gap. CDR3 residues: CASLPGWGGLNQPQHF. As DNA, the CDR3 is TGTGCCTCCCTCCCGGGGTGGGGGGGCCTTAATCAGCCCCAGCATTTT.

This sequence joins TRBV4-1 and TRBJ2-2, with D perhaps matching TRBD2 (6 bases). The CDR3 loop spans 16 amino acids. With 1 base removed from V and 1 base from J, the gap between germline ends came to 10 bases. Germline V gives CDR1 MGHRA, CDR2 YSYEKL. CDR3 in amino acids: CASSQAGTLNTGELFF. The CDR3 region has the DNA TGCGCCAGCAGCCAAGCCGGGACTTTGAACACCGGGGAGCTGTTTTTT.

This clone was found a few times. The gene calls are TRBV5-6 and TRBJ1-2; D is possibly TRBD1 (6 bases). Germline V gives CDR1 SGHDT, CDR2 YYEEEE. The V and J ends lost 2 bases and 8 bases respectively, with 10 bases between them. The CDR3 contains 12 residues. The CDR3 region has the DNA TGTGCCAGCAGCTTCGCCCAGGGGGGCTACACCTTC. Its translation: CASSFAQGGYTF. The full variable domain, completed using reference TRBV5-6 and TRBJ1-2, is DAGVTQSPTHLIKTRGQQVTLRCSPKSGHDTVSWYQQALGQGPQFIFQYYEEEERQRGNFPDRFSGHQFPNYSSELNVNALLLGDSALYLCASSFAQGGYTFGSGTRLTVV.

The J gene is TRBJ1-6, the V gene TRBV6-6, with D possibly matching TRBD1 (6 bases). The CDR3 totals 13 residues. Germline V gives CDR1 MNHNY, CDR2 SVGAGI (reference sequence). V lost 5 bases to trimming and J lost 11 bases, with 13 bases between them. The CDR3 DNA follows: TGTGCCAGCAGTCTTGGGACAAATCCACCCCTCCACTTT. Translation: CASSLGTNPPLHF.

The chain is built from TRBV5-1 and TRBJ2-2, with D possibly being TRBD1 (5 bases). Looked up from germline, CDR1 is SGHRS and CDR2 is YFSETQ. CDR3 size: 16 residues. Trimming cost V 0 bases and J 2 bases, with 11 bases left between them. CDR3 in amino acids: CASSLEGRVNTGELFF. CDR3 coding DNA: TGCGCCAGCAGCTTGGAAGGCAGGGTTAACACCGGGGAGCTGTTTTTT.

The rearrangement joins TRBV2 to TRBJ2-1, with 7 nucleotides matching TRBD2. After removal of 4 bases from V and 10 bases from J, the junction contained 7 bases not matched to a gene. Germline values: CDR1 SNHLY, CDR2 FYNNEI. The CDR3 is 13 residues long. CDR3 protein: CASSVGGGREQFF. The CDR3 nucleotides read TGTGCCAGCAGTGTGGGCGGGGGACGGGAGCAGTTCTTC.

V is TRBV4-1 and J is TRBJ1-4; 7 positions match TRBD1. The germline V gene has CDR1 MGHRA and CDR2 YSYEKL. CDR3 length: 15 residues. V shed 4 bases and J 3 bases; nucleotides not matched to a gene: 5. The CDR3 DNA reads TGCGCCAGCAGCCCGATGGGACAGCCTAATGAAAAACTGTTTTTT. Its protein is CASSPMGQPNEKLFF.

The rearrangement uses TRBV19 and TRBJ1-3, with TRBD1 as a possible D gene (6 bases). The V end lost 5 bases, the J end lost 1 base, and 12 bases lay between the germline ends. The CDR3 consists of 15 residues. Germline V gene sequence: CDR1 LNHDA, CDR2 SQIVND (reference sequence). The CDR3: CASSADSRSGNTIYF. The DNA for the CDR3 is TGTGCCAGTAGTGCGGACAGTCGTTCTGGAAACACCATATATTTT.

V and J are TRBV28 and TRBJ1-5, with 8 bases matching TRBD1. Germline CDR1 MDHEN, CDR2 SYDVKM. V lost 7 bases, J lost 5 bases, and 7 bases stayed unmatched. The CDR3 length is 14 residues. In DNA, the CDR3 is TGTGCCAGCAAGGAGCCAGGGGGCCATCAGCCCCAGCATTTT. Translation gives CASKEPGGHQPQHF. The full variable domain, its missing parts supplied by reference TRBV28 and TRBJ1-5, is DVKVTQSSRYLVKRTGEKVFLECVQDMDHENMFWYRQDPGLGLRLIYFSYDVKMKEKGDIPEGYSVSREKKERFSLILESASTNQTSMYLCASKEPGGHQPQHFGDGTRLSIL.

A remark on this clone: Other DNA sequences from this sample encode an identical CDR3 as well. The gene calls are TRBV18 and TRBJ1-2; the D gene is possibly TRBD1 (6 bases). V was cut by 3 bases and J by 1 base, with 6 bases left in between. Germline CDR1 KGHSH, CDR2 LQKENI. There are 13 residues in the CDR3. CDR3 coding DNA: TGTGCCAGCTCACCGGACAGTAACTATGGCTACACCTTC. Translating gives CASSPDSNYGYTF.

This clone was seen once. The V call is TRBV6-5, the J call TRBJ2-3; a weak D match, TRBD2 (5 bases). Germline V gene lookup returns CDR1 MNHEY and CDR2 SVGAGI. Trimming pared 5 bases from V and 6 bases from J, leaving 18 bases between. This CDR3 is 15 amino acids long. In nucleotides, the CDR3 is TGTGCCAGCAGTACCTCAGGACTCCAAGTCGATACGCAGTATTTT. Translated, it gives CASSTSGLQVDTQYF.

The rearrangement links TRBV28 to TRBJ2-7; 9 bases are a match to TRBD1. V shed 5 bases and J 4 bases; nucleotides not matched to a gene: 9. The CDR3 consists of 15 residues. Looked up from germline, CDR1 is MDHEN and CDR2 is SYDVKM. The CDR3 coding sequence is TGTGCCAGCAGTCCTCCGGGACAGGGCGGTTACGAGCAGTACTTC. It yields the protein CASSPPGQGGYEQYF.

The rearrangement joins TRBV29-1 to TRBJ2-7; a weak D match, TRBD2 (5 bases). The V end was cut by 6 bases, the J end by 2 bases, with 5 bases between. This CDR3 is built from 10 residues. CDR1 and CDR2 (germline): SQVTM, ANQGSEA. The DNA for the CDR3 is TGCAGCGTCGGGACCTACGAGCAGTACTTC. It is translated as CSVGTYEQYF.

The CDR3 here is CASSLTSVDTQYF. The CDR3 coding sequence is TGTGCCAGCAGTTTGACTAGCGTAGATACGCAGTATTTT. The gene calls are TRBV12-3 or TRBV12-4 and TRBJ2-3, with 8 bases fitting TRBD2. The V gene end was trimmed by 3 bases and the J gene end by 5 bases; junction bases not matched to a gene: 1. This CDR3 is 13 amino acids long.

V is TRBV30 and J is TRBJ1-4; D is unclear. Trimming removed 3 bases at V and 8 bases at J, with 16 bases between. This CDR3 has 14 residues. CDR1 GTSNPN and CDR2 SVGIG come from the germline V gene (reference sequence). This chain's CDR3 is CAWRASPVREKLFF. The CDR3 DNA reads TGTGCCTGGAGGGCTTCTCCGGTCAGGGAAAAACTGTTTTTT.

The V and J genes are TRBV18 and TRBJ1-1; tentatively, D is TRBD1 (5 bases). CDR3 length: 17 residues. V was clipped by 3 bases and J by 1 base, with 18 bases between them. Germline V gene sequence: CDR1 KGHSH, CDR2 LQKENI. The CDR3 reads CASSPLLTWGENTEAFF. CDR3 DNA: TGTGCCAGCTCACCGCTTCTCACGTGGGGCGAGAACACTGAAGCTTTCTTT.

The chain links TRBV3-1 (or the pseudogene TRBV3-2) to TRBJ1-1, with 10 bases matching TRBD1. CDR3 length: 13 amino acids. From germline, CDR1 is LGHDT and CDR2 YNNKEL (reference sequence). J gave up 10 bases and V 1 base, and 3 bases lay outside the gene matches. CDR3 nucleotide sequence: TGTGCCAGCAGCCAAGGGGACAGGGGTGCAGCTTTCTTT. Translation: CASSQGDRGAAFF.

The V gene is TRBV20-1, the J gene TRBJ2-2; D is uncertain. This CDR3 comprises 11 residues. Deletions cut 6 bases from V and 7 bases from J, with 9 bases between. CDR1 is DFQATT and CDR2 is SNEGSKA in the germline V gene (reference sequence). CDR3 amino acids: CSAPSDGELFF. The CDR3 DNA follows: TGCAGTGCACCGAGCGACGGGGAGCTGTTTTTT.

The V call is TRBV4-1, the J call TRBJ2-1; 13 bases align to TRBD2. The V and J ends lost 4 bases and 4 bases, in that order; junction bases with no gene match: 4. From germline, CDR1 is MGHRA and CDR2 YSYEKL. CDR3 length: 16 amino acids. This CDR3 is CASSLRLAGGYNEQFF. CDR3 in DNA: TGCGCCAGCAGCCTTCGACTAGCGGGGGGTTACAATGAGCAGTTCTTC.

This clone was recorded once. V and J are TRBV24-1 and TRBJ2-7, with TRBD1 as a possible D gene (5 bases). This CDR3 has 14 amino acids. Germline lookup yields CDR1 KGHDR and CDR2 SFDVKD. Trimming pared 5 bases from V and 2 bases from J, leaving 12 bases between. DNA of the CDR3: TGTGCCACCAGTGCCTCGGACACACCCTACGAGCAGTACTTC. Amino acid sequence: CATSASDTPYEQYF.

V gene TRBV11-3 combines with J gene TRBJ2-7; D possibly corresponds to TRBD2 (6 bases). V lost 0 bases, J lost 0 bases, and 12 bases lay in between. The CDR3 is 16 amino acids. Germline V gene lookup returns CDR1 SGHNT and CDR2 YENEEA. The CDR3 DNA sequence: TGTGCCAGCAGCTTAGATACCGGGACTCTCTCCTACGAGCAGTACTTC. Translating it yields CASSLDTGTLSYEQYF.

This chain links TRBV29-1 with TRBJ2-1; TRBD1 aligns across 8 bases. V was pared by 6 bases and J by 13 bases, with 14 bases of the junction left unmatched. From germline, CDR1 is SQVTM and CDR2 ANQGSEA. This CDR3 comprises 13 residues. The CDR3 sequence: CSVSGTGTIAQFF. Written as DNA, the CDR3 is TGCAGCGTGTCCGGGACAGGAACAATTGCCCAGTTCTTC.

The chain is built from TRBV12-3 or TRBV12-4 and TRBJ1-2; unclear D gene. The CDR3 length is 13 residues. Trimming took off 6 bases at V and 4 bases at J, with 12 bases between the two ends. This CDR3 reads CASSEPGSYGYTF. CDR3 nucleotides: TGTGCCAGCAGCGAACCGGGTTCCTATGGCTACACCTTC.

The chain employs TRBV4-1 and TRBJ1-2; 9 bases map to TRBD1. This CDR3 is 15 amino acids long. Germline CDR1 and CDR2: MGHRA and YSYEKL. After removal of 4 bases from V and 3 bases from J, the junction contained 6 bases not matched to a gene. CDR3 DNA: TGCGCCAGCAGCCTACCTACAGGGGGCGACTATGGCTACACCTTC. It encodes CASSLPTGGDYGYTF.

In DNA form, the CDR3 reads TGTGCCAGCGGTACCTATCCTGGAAACACCATATATTTT. Its translation is CASGTYPGNTIYF. The chain links TRBV6-5 to TRBJ1-3; D not certain. The CDR3 has 13 residues. CDR1 is MNHEY and CDR2 is SVGAGI in the germline V gene. Trimming removed 8 bases at V and 2 bases at J, with 10 bases between.

The CDR3 protein is CASSLATGGNSNQPQHF. CDR3 bases: TGTGCCAGCAGCTTAGCGACAGGGGGGAATAGCAATCAGCCCCAGCATTTT. The chain links TRBV7-9 to TRBJ1-5, with 9 positions matching TRBD1. The J segment lost 0 bases and the V segment lost 0 bases, leaving 3 bases of the junction unmatched. The CDR3 length is 17 residues. The germline V gene encodes CDR1 SEHNR and CDR2 FQNEAQ (reference sequence). Looking up the rest from reference TRBV7-9 and TRBJ1-5 gives the full variable domain: DTGVSQNPRHKITKRGQNVTFRCDPISEHNRLYWYRQTLGQGPEFLTYFQNEAQLEKSRLLSDRFSAERPKGSFSTLEIQRTEQGDSAMYLCASSLATGGNSNQPQHFGDGTRLSIL.